These T cell receptor beta chains were read from a single sample in a study of blood T cell repertoires in COVID-19. The protocol was immunoSEQ multiplex PCR, while the TCRdb copy is restricted to in-frame clones and leaves out a portion. The sample has a few hundred thousand clones, 89% seen once. The sequenced material came from peripheral blood. The receptors shown here come from a man aged 40-50 years with acute or convalescent COVID-19. Each CDR3 is given with its conserved first and last residue. D genes are given only for firm matches. Size values are once, few and many counts, or a class for expanded clones, and some rows have none.

V gene	J gene	clone size	D gene	CDR3 DNA	CDR3 protein
TRBV15	TRBJ2-1	.	.	TGTGCCACCAGCAGACGTCGGGAGTTTAATGAGCAGTTCTTC	CATSRRREFNEQFF
TRBV7-9	TRBJ1-1	.	TRBD1	TGTGCCAGCAGCTCGGGACAGGGGTACACTGAAGCTTTCTTT	CASSSGQGYTEAFF
TRBV5-6	TRBJ2-1	.	.	TGTGCCAGCAGCGCGGGACTCCAAATCCGGAATGAGCAGTTCTTC	CASSAGLQIRNEQFF
TRBV5-1	TRBJ2-3	once	.	TGCGCCAGCAACCGAGCAGCGGCAACCACAGATACGCAGTATTTT	CASNRAAATTDTQYF
TRBV5-1	TRBJ1-1	.	TRBD1	TGCGCCAGCAACCAGGGGGCGGCCCTAGACACTGAAGCTTTCTTT	CASNQGAALDTEAFF
TRBV2	TRBJ2-5	once	TRBD1	TGTGCCAGCAGTCCACCAGGGGGCGTGGAGACCCAGTACTTC	CASSPPGGVETQYF
TRBV6-6	TRBJ1-4	.	.	TGTGCCAGCAGTTACTCGAGGGGGGGTGAGGAAAAACTGTTTTTT	CASSYSRGGEEKLFF
TRBV6-5	TRBJ2-5	few	.	TGTGCCAGCAGTTACGGTGGAGGGGTGGTCGGTGAGACCCAGTACTTC	CASSYGGGVVGETQYF
TRBV30	TRBJ2-1	few	TRBD1	TGTGCCTGGACTTTGGGACAGGTGAAAAGTGAGCAGTTCTTC	CAWTLGQVKSEQFF
TRBV7-8	TRBJ2-7	.	TRBD2	TGTGCCAGCAGCTTTCCGCGGACTAGCATCTACGAGCAGTACTTC	CASSFPRTSIYEQYF
TRBV6-5	TRBJ2-7	few	.	TGTGCCAGCAGTTACCAGACAACAGGGAGCGAGCAGTACTTC	CASSYQTTGSEQYF
TRBV28	TRBJ2-3	once	TRBD1	TGTGCCAGCAGTTTTGTCGACAGGGGCCGCACAGATACGCAGTATTTT	CASSFVDRGRTDTQYF
TRBV19	TRBJ2-2	.	.	TGTGCCAGTAGATTAGGGGGCACCGGGGAGCTGTTTTTT	CASRLGGTGELFF
TRBV5-4	TRBJ2-1	.	TRBD1	TGTGCCAGCAGCTTATTCAGGGGGTTCCATGAGCAGTTCTTC	CASSLFRGFHEQFF
TRBV6-5	TRBJ2-7	once	.	TGTGCCAGCAGCTCCAGGGGTATACGGAACGAGCAGTACTTC	CASSSRGIRNEQYF
TRBV20-1	TRBJ1-1	.	.	TGCAGTGCCCTAATGAACACTGAAGCTTTCTTT	CSALMNTEAFF
TRBV5-1	TRBJ1-4	.	.	TGCGCCAGCAGCCCCGGGGGAGTACCTACCAATGAAAAACTGTTTTTT	CASSPGGVPTNEKLFF
TRBV10-3	TRBJ1-1	.	.	TGTGCCATCAGTGCCCGAGGCTCAGGGTCGAACACTGAAGCTTTCTTT	CAISARGSGSNTEAFF
TRBV10-2	TRBJ1-1	.	TRBD1	TGCGCCAGCAGGCCAGTCCGGACAGGGAACACTGAAGCTTTCTTT	CASRPVRTGNTEAFF
TRBV6-1	TRBJ2-2	.	.	TGTGCCAGCAGTGTGGGCAGATTCGCGAACACCGGGGAGCTGTTTTTT	CASSVGRFANTGELFF
TRBV6-4	TRBJ2-7	.	.	TGTGCCAGCAGTTCGTCAGGGACAAGTGAGCAGTACTTC	CASSSSGTSEQYF
TRBV5-1	TRBJ2-7	.	TRBD1	TGCGCCAGCAGCGGCTTAGGACAGGGGGCTGAGGAGCAGTACTTC	CASSGLGQGAEEQYF
TRBV10-3	TRBJ1-1	once	.	TGTGCCACCTCGATAAGGGGTGGTGACACTGAAGCTTTCTTT	CATSIRGGDTEAFF
TRBV30	TRBJ2-7	.	TRBD2	TGTGCCTGGAGTGTAGGGTGGGCGGGAGGCCCCACCTACGAGCAGTACTTC	CAWSVGWAGGPTYEQYF
TRBV28	TRBJ2-3	once	TRBD1	TGTGCCAGCAGTTTTCGGGGACAGGGGAACACAGATACGCAGTATTTT	CASSFRGQGNTDTQYF
TRBV28	TRBJ1-2	.	.	TGTGCCAGCAGTTTCACAACGAACCCTACTAATGGCTACACCTTC	CASSFTTNPTNGYTF
TRBV3-1/TRBV3-2	TRBJ1-2	few	.	TGTGCCAGCAGCCCTGGGAGCTATGGCTACACCTTC	CASSPGSYGYTF
TRBV27	TRBJ2-4	few	TRBD1	TGTGCCAGCAGTGGCATCCGGGACAGGGGTCTAGCCAAAAACATTCAGTACTTC	CASSGIRDRGLAKNIQYF
TRBV4-1	TRBJ2-7	.	TRBD2	TGCGCCAGTGCCGGGACTAGAGCCTACGAGCAGTACTTC	CASAGTRAYEQYF
TRBV6-1	TRBJ1-5	.	.	TGTGCCAGCAGTGAATTTTGGCAACGCAATCAGCCCCAGCATTTT	CASSEFWQRNQPQHF
TRBV18	TRBJ1-2	.	.	TGTGCCAGCTCACCACAGGGGGTGGCTAACTATGGCTACACCTTC	CASSPQGVANYGYTF
TRBV18	TRBJ1-4	once	TRBD1	TGTGCCAGCTCACCGCCGACAGGGGAAGAAAAACTGTTTTTT	CASSPPTGEEKLFF